This T cell receptor (beta chain) was obtained from a study of beta chain features in type 1 diabetes. Across the study: Summed over all samples, the examined sorted cells came to 85 million to 140 million.

The CDR3 length is 15 residues. CDR1 and CDR2 from the germline V gene are MDHEN and SYDVKM. The germline V and J ends were trimmed by 4 bases and 7 bases, with 16 bases remaining between them. General study findings and limits: PCR may have favored shorter templates equally in patients and controls. Type 1 diabetes patients showed a moderate but significant shortening of TCRB CDR3s in all four CD4+ subsets.

Every donor had blood drawn once into heparin, around 0.12 L on average. This clone has only a few counts. The antigen is undetermined. Isolated RNA was reverse transcribed in full, so expressed TCRB transcripts were sequenced. The average output of naive, central memory and regulatory T cell samples was 3 million to 4 million reads. Sequenced by immunoSEQ multiplex PCR; TCRdb stores in-frame clones only, minus some. The table has 150,000 to 190,000 clones, 10% seen once. The V gene is TRBV28, the J gene TRBJ1-4; D call uncertain. The source of this sequence is a man aged 25-45 years with type 1 diabetes. Sequenced material: central memory CD4+ T cells from blood. The CDR3 coding sequence is TGTGCCAGCAGTTCGCCCGGGGTAGCGGGTGAAAAACTGTTTTTT. The encoded protein is CASSSPGVAGEKLFF.